This T cell receptor (beta chain) derives from a study of cytomegalovirus exposure and HLA in healthy donors. Germline V gene lookup returns CDR1 SEHNR and CDR2 FQNEAQ (reference sequence). The CDR3 is 12 amino acids. Only one count was recorded for this clone. Its target is not known. A junction end diverges from the germline sequence, so it may reflect a read error. Study results and limitations: The study flagged some 170 TCR beta chains as cytomegalovirus-associated. Researchers reported from a later analysis that most CMV-associated TCR beta chains appeared HLA-restricted.

In the PCR, 60 Vbeta and 13 Jbeta primers were used. Method: immunoSEQ multiplex PCR; TCRdb's copy keeps in-frame clones and lacks some. This sample has tens of thousands of clones, with roughly four fifths found just once. Sequenced input: PBMCs. The V gene is TRBV7-9, the J gene TRBJ2-7; the D is unclear. The receptor comes from a male donor in good health and CMV-seropositive. For the CDR3, the DNA is TGTTCCAGCAGCTTAGCAGCGTACGAGCAGTACTTC. It translates to CSSSLAAYEQYF.